This T cell receptor beta chain was sequenced for a study of long-term antiretroviral therapy in people with HIV (dated 2022 in TCRdb). As for the study more broadly: The earliest samples were collected approximately a decade before the 2015 WHO recommendation for immediate ART, a period when ART was typically delayed until CD4 counts fell. Whether ART initiation and durable HIV suppression were associated with changes in peripheral blood TRB repertoire composition and diversity was tested in a retrospective serial study. The cohort contributed about 180 cryopreserved PBMC samples from 30 adults with confirmed HIV infection, collected serially over a mean of 6 years (range 1-12). Of the roughly 30 participants with HIV, fewer than twelve were female. No cross-contamination during QIAcube processing was seen in test extractions of a monoclonal T-cell line run alongside roughly 35 polyclonal samples. General conclusions and limits of the study: The samples span the years 2004 to 2017, and the ART regimens used may be less effective than current regimens. Limited PBMC availability meant only the TCR beta chain was sequenced, without alpha chain pairing. Starting ART was linked to a significant rise in TRB diversity, yet even with long-term ART the diversity remained significantly lower than in transplant donor controls. Expanded TRB clones identified before ART initiation dominated the repertoire at all time points, although this dominance fluctuated and declined in many PLHIV after ART. Inferences about post-ART repertoire changes were limited because no data were available on ART adherence, viral resistance or therapy changes. CDR3 length ranges in HIV repertoires were narrower than in controls, and network structure suggested an antigen-experienced repertoire with only a slight naive shift after ART. Because pre-ART samples had limited cell numbers, unsorted PBMC were profiled rather than sorted CD4+ and CD8+ T cells.

The immunoSEQ hsTCRB v3.0 assay was used at survey level resolution for TRB variable region sequencing. The target sequencing depth for TRB was roughly 35,000-50,000 T-cell genomes per sample. TRB libraries were pooled and sequenced on an Illumina MiSeq using a v3 150-cycle kit. In the source study's methods: Repertoire analysis ran in R within a reproducible Nextflow workflow covering QC, data transformation and analysis. Custom analyses were implemented in LymphoSeq2, an R package for AIRR-Seq data exploration. A few samples that yielded fewer than 5000 total TRB sequences were excluded, so that some 190 HIV repertoires were analyzed. Among the roughly 190 retained HIV repertoires, 55 to 60 were collected before ART initiation and some 130 after ART initiation. Repertoires were downsampled to 5000 TRB nucleotide sequences, with summary statistics averaged over 100 downsampling iterations. The analysis kept only TRB sequences whose CDR3 regions were at least seven amino acids long. A Shannon entropy-derived clonality score and the Gini coefficient were used to measure diversity. In the repertoire networks, any two of the top 5000 CDR3 amino acid sequences were linked whenever the two sequences differed by an edit distance of one. For TRB CDR3 amino acid sequences, antigen specificity groups and MHC restriction were predicted with GLIPH2. To flag known associations with CMV, EBV, HIV or tissue antigens, CDR3 amino acid sequences were compared against VDJdb and McPAS-TCR. Pre-ART, post-ART and control groups were compared with Wilcoxon signed-rank tests and Holm-Bonferroni correction. The table comes from immuneACCESS by way of TCRdb, which keeps in-frame sequences with V and J called. Part of the clones is missing from these tables; in studies checked, under half for an unresolved V gene and the rest for unknown reasons. That table is the source of V, J and clone size, and D and trimming were worked out from the DNA. The sample table contains fewer than 30,000 clones; only one count was recorded for 81% of them. The ten most abundant clones make up 16% of the sample.

Inclusive of the bounding cysteine and phenylalanine, the CDR3 is 14 residues long. Kept here is only the CDR3 DNA, which spans 42 bases and is read in frame from base 1. V is cut by 1 base and J by 9 bases, and the space between the germline ends is 15 bases. The germline V gene gives CDR1 as MNHNS and CDR2 as SASEGT. Inclusion was restricted to participants for whom at least one PBMC sample before ART initiation and at least two post-ART samples were available. Every participant with HIV received treatment in the United States of America. Cryopreserved samples of about 0.95-10 million PBMC were thawed and washed before DNA extraction. At the time of the earliest PBMC sample, participants with HIV were aged between roughly 20 and 54 years. Per participant, PBMC samples came from 1-4 timepoints prior to ART initiation and 2-8 timepoints following ART initiation, for a median of 7 samples. For every participant, serial HIV viral load, CD4+ T-cell count, ART history and demographic data were obtained. Genomic DNA was extracted from unsorted PBMC with a Qiagen kit on a QIAcube, with processing performed in batches of 12 samples.

Worth noting for this clone: No cognate antigen has been identified for it. Base quality data are lacking; no much larger clone is found one base away.

The receptor was derived from a woman aged 18-29 years with HIV. Sequences were derived from unsorted PBMCs, sampled at the start of antiretroviral therapy, before treatment. The chain is encoded by TRBV6-1 joined to TRBJ1-1; no D segment can be confidently identified. The CDR3 has the sequence CASSEEISQTKAFF. The sequence in DNA is TGTGCCAGCAGTGAAGAGATCTCACAGACTAAAGCTTTCTTT.